The clone carrying this TCR beta chain came up a few times. In TCRdb, the 5' RACE reads were re-called with MiXCR into one record per CDR3 protein. The table has more than 75,000 distinct CDR3 sequences, less than 15% seen once. This sample was taken from a study of early T cells in non-severe SARS-CoV-2 infection. V lost 4 bases, J lost 3 bases, and 9 bases stayed unmatched. The CDR3 spans 15 residues. Germline values: CDR1 SGHNT, CDR2 YYREEE (reference sequence). The receptor comes from an adult who was a healthcare worker with PCR-confirmed SARS-CoV-2 infection or an uninfected control (not recorded which). Material for sequencing was whole blood. The V call is TRBV5-4, the J call TRBJ2-7; TRBD1 matches at 8 bases. The CDR3 loop reads CASSLGQGVLYEQYF. The CDR3 DNA reads TGTGCCAGCAGCCTCGGACAGGGTGTCCTCTACGAGCAGTACTTC.